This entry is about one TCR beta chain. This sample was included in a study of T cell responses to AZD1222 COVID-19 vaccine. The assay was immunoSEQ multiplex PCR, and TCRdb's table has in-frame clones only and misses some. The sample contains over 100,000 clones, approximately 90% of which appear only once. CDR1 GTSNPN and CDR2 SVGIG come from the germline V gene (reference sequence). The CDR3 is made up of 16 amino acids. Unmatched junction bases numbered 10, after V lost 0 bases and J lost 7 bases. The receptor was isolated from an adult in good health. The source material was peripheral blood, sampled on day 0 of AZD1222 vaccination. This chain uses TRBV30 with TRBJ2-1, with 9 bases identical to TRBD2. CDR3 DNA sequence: TGTGCCTGGAGTGTAGGTCTAGCGGGACGACTTAATGAGCAGTTCTTC. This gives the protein CAWSVGLAGRLNEQFF.